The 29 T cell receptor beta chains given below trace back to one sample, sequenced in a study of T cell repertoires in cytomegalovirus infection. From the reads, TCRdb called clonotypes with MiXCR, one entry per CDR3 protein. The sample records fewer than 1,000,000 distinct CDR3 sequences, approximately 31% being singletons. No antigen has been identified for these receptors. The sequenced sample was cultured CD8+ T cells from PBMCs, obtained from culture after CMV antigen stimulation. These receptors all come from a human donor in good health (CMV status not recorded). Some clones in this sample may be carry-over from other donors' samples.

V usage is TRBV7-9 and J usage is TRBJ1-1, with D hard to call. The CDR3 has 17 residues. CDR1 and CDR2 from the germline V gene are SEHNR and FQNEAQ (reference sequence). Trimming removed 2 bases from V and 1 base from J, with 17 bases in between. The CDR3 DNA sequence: TGTGCCAGCAGCTTATTTGTCGAAGGACTTTGGAACACTGAAGCTTTCTTT. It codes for CASSLFVEGLWNTEAFF.

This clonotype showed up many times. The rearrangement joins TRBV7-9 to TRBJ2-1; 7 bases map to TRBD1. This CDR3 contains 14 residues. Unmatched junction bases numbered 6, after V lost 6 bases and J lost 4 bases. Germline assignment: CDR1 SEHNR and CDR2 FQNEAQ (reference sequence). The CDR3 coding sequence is TGTGCCAGCAGACAACAGGGGAAGTACAATGAGCAGTTCTTC. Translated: CASRQQGKYNEQFF.

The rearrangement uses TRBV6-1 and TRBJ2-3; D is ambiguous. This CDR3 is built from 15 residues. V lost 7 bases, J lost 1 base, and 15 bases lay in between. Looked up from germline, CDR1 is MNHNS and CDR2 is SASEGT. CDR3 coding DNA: TGTGCCAGCACCCTCTTAGGAGTGGGCACAGATACGCAGTATTTT. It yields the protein CASTLLGVGTDTQYF.

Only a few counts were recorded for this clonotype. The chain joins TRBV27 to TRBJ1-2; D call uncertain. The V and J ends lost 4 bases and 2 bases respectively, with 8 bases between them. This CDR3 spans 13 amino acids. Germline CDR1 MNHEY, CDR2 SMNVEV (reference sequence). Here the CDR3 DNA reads TGTGCCAGCAGTTCGGACCCAAACTATGGCTACACCTTC. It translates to CASSSDPNYGYTF.

For the CDR3, the DNA is TGTGCCAGCAGTTTGTGGAGGGAAGTAACTACAGATACGCAGTATTTT. Its translation: CASSLWREVTTDTQYF. The rearrangement links TRBV12-3 or TRBV12-4 to TRBJ2-3; a weak D match, TRBD2 (6 bases). Trimming cost V 3 bases and J 3 bases, with 16 bases left between them. The CDR3 runs to 16 residues.

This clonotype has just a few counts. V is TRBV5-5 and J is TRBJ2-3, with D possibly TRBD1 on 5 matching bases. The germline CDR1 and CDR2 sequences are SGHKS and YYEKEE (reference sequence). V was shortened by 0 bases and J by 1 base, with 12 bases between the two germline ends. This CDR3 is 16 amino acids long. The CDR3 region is CASSLEQGMGTDTQYF. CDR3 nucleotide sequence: TGTGCCAGCAGCTTGGAGCAGGGAATGGGCACAGATACGCAGTATTTT.

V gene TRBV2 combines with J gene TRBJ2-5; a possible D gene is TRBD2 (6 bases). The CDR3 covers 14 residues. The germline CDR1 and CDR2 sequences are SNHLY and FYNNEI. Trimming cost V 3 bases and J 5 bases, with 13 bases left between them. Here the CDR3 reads CASSDGGWRETQYF. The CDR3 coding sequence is TGTGCCAGCAGTGACGGGGGATGGCGGGAGACCCAGTACTTC.

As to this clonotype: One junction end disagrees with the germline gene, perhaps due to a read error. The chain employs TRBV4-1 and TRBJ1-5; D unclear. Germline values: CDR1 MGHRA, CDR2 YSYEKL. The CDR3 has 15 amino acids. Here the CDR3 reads CASSQESQSNQPQHF. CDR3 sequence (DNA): TGTGCCAGCAGCCAAGAAAGCCAGTCCAATCAGCCCCAGCATTTT.

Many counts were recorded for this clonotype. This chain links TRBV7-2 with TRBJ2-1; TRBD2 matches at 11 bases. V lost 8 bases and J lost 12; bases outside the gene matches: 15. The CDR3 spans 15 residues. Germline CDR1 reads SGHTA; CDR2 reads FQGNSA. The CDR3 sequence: CASSLGTSGSRGQFF. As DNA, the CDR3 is TGTGCCAGCTCCTTAGGGACTAGCGGTAGTAGGGGGCAGTTCTTC.

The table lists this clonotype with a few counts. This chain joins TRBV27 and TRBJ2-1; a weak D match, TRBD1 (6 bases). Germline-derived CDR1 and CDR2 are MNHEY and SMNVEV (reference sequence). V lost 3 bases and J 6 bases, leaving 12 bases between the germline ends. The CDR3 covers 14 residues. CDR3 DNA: TGTGCCAGCAGTTTGGGGACAACCGGCAATGAGCAGTTCTTC. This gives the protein CASSLGTTGNEQFF.

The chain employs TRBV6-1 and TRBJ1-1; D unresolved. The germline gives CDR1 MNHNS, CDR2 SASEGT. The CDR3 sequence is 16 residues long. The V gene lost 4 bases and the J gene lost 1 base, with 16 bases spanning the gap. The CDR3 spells CASSGLQSPANTEAFF. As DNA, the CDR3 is TGTGCCAGCAGTGGACTCCAGAGTCCAGCGAACACTGAAGCTTTCTTT.

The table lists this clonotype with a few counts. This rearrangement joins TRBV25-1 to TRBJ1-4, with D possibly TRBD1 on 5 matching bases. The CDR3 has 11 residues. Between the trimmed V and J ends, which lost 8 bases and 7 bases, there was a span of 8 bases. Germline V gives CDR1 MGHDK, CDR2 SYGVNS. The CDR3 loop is CASSGAEKLFF. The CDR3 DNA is TGTGCCAGCTCCGGGGCTGAAAAACTGTTTTTT.

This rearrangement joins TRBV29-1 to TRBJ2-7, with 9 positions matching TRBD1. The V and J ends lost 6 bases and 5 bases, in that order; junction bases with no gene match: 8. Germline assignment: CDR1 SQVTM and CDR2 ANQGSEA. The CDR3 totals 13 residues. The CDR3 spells CSVPGTGKNEQYF. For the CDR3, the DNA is TGCAGCGTCCCCGGGACAGGGAAAAACGAGCAGTACTTC.

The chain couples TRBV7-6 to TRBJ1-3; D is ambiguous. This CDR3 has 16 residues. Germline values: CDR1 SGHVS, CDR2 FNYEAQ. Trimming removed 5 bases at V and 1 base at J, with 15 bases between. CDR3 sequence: CASSPRSNPSGNTIYF. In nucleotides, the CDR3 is TGTGCCAGCAGCCCCCGATCTAACCCTTCTGGAAACACCATATATTTT.

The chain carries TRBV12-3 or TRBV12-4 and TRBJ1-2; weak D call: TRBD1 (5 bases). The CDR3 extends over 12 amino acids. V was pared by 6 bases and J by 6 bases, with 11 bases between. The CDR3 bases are TGTGCCAGCAGGGGGGGAGCGGATGGCTACACCTTC. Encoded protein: CASRGGADGYTF.

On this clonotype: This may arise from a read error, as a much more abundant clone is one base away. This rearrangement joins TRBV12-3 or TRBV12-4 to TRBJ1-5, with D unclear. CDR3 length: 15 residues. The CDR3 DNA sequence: TGTGCCAACAGTCGGGCAGGAGGTTCGGATCAGCCCCAGCATTTT. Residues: CANSRAGGSDQPQHF.

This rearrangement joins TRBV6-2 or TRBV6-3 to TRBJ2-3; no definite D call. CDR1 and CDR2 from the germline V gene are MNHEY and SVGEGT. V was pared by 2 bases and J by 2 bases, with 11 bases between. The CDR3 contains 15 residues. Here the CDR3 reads CASSYRLPDTDTQYF. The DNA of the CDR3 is TGTGCCAGCAGTTACAGACTCCCTGACACAGATACGCAGTATTTT.

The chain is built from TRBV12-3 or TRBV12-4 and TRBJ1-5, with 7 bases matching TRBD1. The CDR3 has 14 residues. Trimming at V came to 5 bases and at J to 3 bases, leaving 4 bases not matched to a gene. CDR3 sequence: CASSDGQVNQPQHF. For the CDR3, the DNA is TGTGCCAGCAGTGATGGACAGGTCAATCAGCCCCAGCATTTT.

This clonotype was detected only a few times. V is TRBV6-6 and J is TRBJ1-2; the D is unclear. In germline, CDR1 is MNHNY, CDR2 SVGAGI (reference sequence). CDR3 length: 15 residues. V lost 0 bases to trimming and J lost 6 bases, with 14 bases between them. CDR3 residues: CASSYSGSAADGYTF. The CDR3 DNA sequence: TGTGCCAGCAGTTACTCCGGATCCGCGGCTGATGGCTACACCTTC.

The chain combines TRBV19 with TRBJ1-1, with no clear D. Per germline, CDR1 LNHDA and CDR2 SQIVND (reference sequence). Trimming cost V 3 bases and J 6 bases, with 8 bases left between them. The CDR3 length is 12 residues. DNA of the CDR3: TGTGCCAGTAGTATGCTAGGCCCTGAAGCTTTCTTT. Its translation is CASSMLGPEAFF. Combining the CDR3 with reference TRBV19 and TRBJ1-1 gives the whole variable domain DGGITQSPKYLFRKEGQNVTLSCEQNLNHDAMYWYRQDPGQGLRLIYYSQIVNDFQKGDIAEGYSVSREKKESFPLTVTSAQKNPTAFYLCASSMLGPEAFFGQGTRLTVV.

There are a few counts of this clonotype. Here the CDR3 DNA reads TGTGCCAGCAGCTCGGGGGACAGGGGGCTCGGCACTGAAGCTTTCTTT. This codes for CASSSGDRGLGTEAFF. V gene TRBV7-8 combines with J gene TRBJ1-1, with 12 nucleotides matching TRBD1. This CDR3 is 16 amino acids long. V shed 4 bases, J shed 4 bases, and the junction held 7 bases outside the gene matches. Germline CDR1 reads SGHVS; CDR2 reads FQNEAQ.

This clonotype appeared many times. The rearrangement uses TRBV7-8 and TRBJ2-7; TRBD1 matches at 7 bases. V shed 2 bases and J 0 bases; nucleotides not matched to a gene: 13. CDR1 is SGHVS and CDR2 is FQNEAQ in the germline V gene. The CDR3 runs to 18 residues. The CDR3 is CASSLTPPGQRSSYEQYV. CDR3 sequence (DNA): TGTGCCAGCAGCTTAACCCCCCCGGGACAGCGGAGCTCCTACGAGCAGTACGTC.

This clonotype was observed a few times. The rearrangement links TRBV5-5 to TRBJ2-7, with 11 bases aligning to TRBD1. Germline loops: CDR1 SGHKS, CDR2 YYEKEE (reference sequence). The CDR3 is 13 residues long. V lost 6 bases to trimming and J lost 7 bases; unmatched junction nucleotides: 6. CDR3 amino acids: CASTWTGGKEQYF. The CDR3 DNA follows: TGTGCCAGCACCTGGACAGGGGGCAAAGAGCAGTACTTC.

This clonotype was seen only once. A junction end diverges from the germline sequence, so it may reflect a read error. As DNA, the CDR3 is TGTGTCAGCAAGCTCGCGGGACAGGGCCAAGGGAATGAGCAGTTCTTC. It translates to CVSKLAGQGQGNEQFF. This rearrangement joins TRBV12-3 or TRBV12-4 to TRBJ2-1; 9 nucleotides agree with TRBD1. This CDR3 comprises 16 residues.

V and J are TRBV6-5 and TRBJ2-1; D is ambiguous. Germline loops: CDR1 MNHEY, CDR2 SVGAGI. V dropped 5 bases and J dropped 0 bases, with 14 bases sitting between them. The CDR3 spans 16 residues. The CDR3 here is CASSPRQIISYNEQFF. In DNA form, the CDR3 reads TGTGCCAGCAGTCCTCGACAAATCATCTCCTACAATGAGCAGTTCTTC.

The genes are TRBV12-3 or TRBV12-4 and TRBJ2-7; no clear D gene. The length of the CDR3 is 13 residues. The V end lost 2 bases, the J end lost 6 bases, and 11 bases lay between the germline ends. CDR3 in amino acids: CASSLNSVSEQYF. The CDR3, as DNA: TGTGCCAGCAGTTTAAACAGCGTGTCCGAGCAGTACTTC.

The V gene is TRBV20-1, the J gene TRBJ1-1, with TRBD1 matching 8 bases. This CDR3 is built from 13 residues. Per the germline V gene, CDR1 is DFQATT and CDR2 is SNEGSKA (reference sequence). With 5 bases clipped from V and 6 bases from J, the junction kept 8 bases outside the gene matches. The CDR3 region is CSASDREMAEAFF. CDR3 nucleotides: TGCAGTGCTTCGGACAGGGAGATGGCTGAAGCTTTCTTT.

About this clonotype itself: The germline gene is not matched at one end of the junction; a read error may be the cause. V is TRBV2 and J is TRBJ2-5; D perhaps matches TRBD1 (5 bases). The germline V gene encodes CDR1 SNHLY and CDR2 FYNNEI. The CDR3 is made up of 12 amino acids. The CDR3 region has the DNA TGTGTCAGCTTCGGACAACAAGAGACCCAGTACTTC. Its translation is CVSFGQQETQYF.

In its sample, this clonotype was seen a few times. The CDR3 loop reads CASKETGYLPGYTF. The CDR3 nucleotides read TGTGCCAGCAAAGAGACAGGGTATCTTCCGGGCTACACCTTC. The chain is built from TRBV7-9 and TRBJ1-2, with TRBD1 identical over 7 bases. From germline, CDR1 is SEHNR and CDR2 FQNEAQ (reference sequence). The trim removed 7 bases at V and 8 bases at J, leaving 13 bases unmatched. The CDR3 sequence is 14 residues long.